These 4 T cell receptor beta chains originate from one sample sequenced in a study of cytomegalovirus exposure and HLA in healthy donors. Amplification used 60 Vbeta primers and 13 Jbeta primers. The table came from immunoSEQ multiplex PCR; TCRdb's copy has only in-frame clones and leaves some out. Of fewer than 150,000 clones in the sample, about 80% are singletons; the top ten hold around 3.9%. The sample comprised PBMCs. These receptors were collected from a man in his forties in good health and CMV-seropositive.

The chain has TRBV11-2 and TRBJ2-7; 8 bases line up with TRBD2. After removal of 2 bases from V and 0 bases from J, the junction contained 3 bases not matched to a gene. The CDR3 consists of 15 residues. Germline CDR1 SGHAT, CDR2 FQNNGV. The DNA of the CDR3 is TGTGCCAGCAGCTTAATCGGACTAGCCTCCTACGAGCAGTACTTC. This codes for CASSLIGLASYEQYF.

The chain links TRBV29-1 to TRBJ1-1, with a possible D match to TRBD1 (6 bases). Per the germline V gene, CDR1 is SQVTM and CDR2 is ANQGSEA. CDR3 size: 12 residues. V lost 6 bases, J lost 4 bases, and 12 bases lay in between. The CDR3 coding sequence is TGCAGCGTAGCGGGGGGGCTCACTGAAGCTTTCTTT. It codes for CSVAGGLTEAFF.

This clone was observed a few times. Compared with germline, one end of the junction differs, possibly owing to a read error. The V call is TRBV4-1, the J call TRBJ2-7; 7 nucleotides agree with TRBD1. The CDR3 sequence is 13 residues long. Germline loops: CDR1 MGHRA, CDR2 YSYEKL. CDR3 DNA: TGCGCCAGCAGCCAATCCGATTTGACAGGGAAGGAGTTC. It codes for CASSQSDLTGKEF.

The chain combines TRBV2 with TRBJ2-5; D remains ambiguous. Germline V gene sequence: CDR1 SNHLY, CDR2 FYNNEI. Trimming cost V 2 bases and J 3 bases, with 4 bases left between them. CDR3 length equals 12 residues. The CDR3 region is CASSELEETQYF. CDR3 DNA sequence: TGTGCCAGCAGTGAACTTGAAGAGACCCAGTACTTC.